The source of this T cell receptor beta chain is a study of response to subunit inactivated influenza vaccine (dated by TCRdb to the late 2010s). A note on the overall study: Deep quantitative T cell receptor repertoire profiling was used in the study to track responses to a trivalent subunit inactivated influenza vaccine. Here is what the overall study found, with its caveats: According to the authors, only a limited number of new T cells may be recruited by each seasonal influenza vaccination.

The library was obtained by RT-PCR. TCRdb lists the instrument as Illumina HiSeq 2500. Through fastp at Q25 and MiXCR, TCRdb rebuilt clones from the public reads, retaining in-frame beta chains. Rows matching on CDR3 protein sequence are summarized as one entry with the most common DNA and genes. The sample table contains 650,000 or so distinct CDR3 sequences; only one count was recorded for 14% of them. The ten most abundant clones make up 7.6% of the sample. This clonotype was counted between two and nine times. This clone's antigen is unknown. Nothing much larger sits one base from this clone, and base qualities are not available. V is shortened by 5 bases, J by 10 bases, and the region joining them spans 18 bases. CDR1 and CDR2 are read off the germline V gene as MDHEN and SYDVKM. The CDR3 runs 15 amino acids, cysteine and phenylalanine included. CDR3 DNA is the only sequence kept; it has 45 bases, read in frame from the first base.

Sequencing was performed on PBMCs from blood, taken less than 15 days before vaccination. Recombination joined TRBV28 with TRBJ1-6, with the D gene not clear enough to name. The clonotype was recovered from a man in his fifties who received an inactivated influenza vaccine. Donor details come from another sample of the same person, matched by shared clones. CDR3 sequence: CASSGSPLISSPLHF. DNA sequence: TGTGCCAGCAGTGGTTCCCCCTTAATTTCCTCACCCCTCCACTTT.